A single sample gave rise to the 17 T cell receptor beta chains below, sequenced in a study of low-dose radiotherapy and immunotherapy resistance in tumors. Stated time point: before trial treatment. First-strand cDNA used TRAV- and TRBV-specific primers, covering alpha and beta chains. Over roughly 20 PCR cycles, TCRs were amplified from a constant-region primer and V-primer adapter. TCRdb recomputed calls from the reads with MiXCR, one row per CDR3 protein. The sample shows tens of thousands of distinct CDR3 sequences, roughly a sixth of them seen only once. The specimen comprised PBMCs, sampled before treatment. The receptors come from a male donor with prostate cancer.

The CDR3 protein is CATEGPTGELFF. The CDR3 region has the DNA TGTGCCACCGAGGGCCCCACCGGGGAGCTGTTTTTT. The rearrangement joins TRBV6-2 or TRBV6-3 to TRBJ2-2; perhaps TRBD2 as D (5 bases). This CDR3 spans 12 amino acids. V was trimmed by 10 bases and J by 4 bases, leaving 10 bases between them. Germline assignment: CDR1 MNHEY and CDR2 SVGEGT.

This clonotype was observed at least ten times. The chain uses TRBV10-2 and TRBJ1-1; tentatively, D is TRBD1 (5 bases). V was trimmed by 0 bases and J by 0 bases, leaving 14 bases between them. Per the germline V gene, CDR1 is WSHSY and CDR2 is SAAADI. CDR3 length equals 17 residues. The CDR3 DNA is TGCGCCAGCAGTGAGTCGTATAGGGGATCCCTGAACACTGAAGCTTTCTTT. Translating it yields CASSESYRGSLNTEAFF.

About this clonotype itself: The likely explanation is a read error, given a far larger clone one base away. The chain carries TRBV6-8 and TRBJ1-6, with 7 nucleotides matching TRBD1. The germline CDR1 and CDR2 sequences are MNHGY and SAAAGT. CDR3 length equals 13 residues. V was pared by 8 bases and J by 7 bases, with 5 bases of the junction left unmatched. The CDR3 nucleotides are TGTGCCAGCGTCCGGGACAGCAATTCACCCCTCCACTTT. Its protein product is CASVRDSNSPLHF.

This clonotype was detected ten times or more. V and J are TRBV6-2 or TRBV6-3 and TRBJ2-2; perhaps D is TRBD1 or TRBD2 (5 bases each). Per the germline V gene, CDR1 is MNHEY and CDR2 is SVGEGT. This CDR3 is 14 amino acids long. The V end was cut by 7 bases, the J end by 7 bases, with 16 bases between. The CDR3 region is CASTQVRENGELFF. The CDR3 nucleotides read TGTGCCAGCACTCAGGTCAGGGAGAACGGGGAGCTGTTTTTT.

This clonotype has at least ten counts. This chain connects TRBV5-5 to TRBJ2-7, with D unresolved. The CDR3 is 16 residues long. The germline CDR1 and CDR2 sequences are SGHKS and YYEKEE (reference sequence). The germline V and J ends were trimmed by 4 bases and 6 bases, with 23 bases remaining between them. This CDR3 reads CASSTRTPPPTGEQYF. CDR3 DNA sequence: TGTGCCAGCAGCACCAGGACCCCTCCACCCACTGGCGAGCAGTACTTC.

Concerning this clonotype itself: It is likely a read error: a sequence one base away is far more abundant. The genes are TRBV5-1 and TRBJ2-7; 11 bases match TRBD1. The V gene's germline CDR1 is SGHRS and CDR2 YFSETQ. After removal of 4 bases from V and 7 bases from J, the junction contained 10 bases not matched to a gene. This CDR3 contains 15 residues. CDR3 DNA sequence: TGCGCCAGCAGCCTTACCGGGACAGGGGGAAATGAGCAGTACTTC. Residues: CASSLTGTGGNEQYF.

In this sample, this clonotype turned up many times. The chain employs TRBV18 and TRBJ1-2; tentative D call: TRBD1 (5 bases). This CDR3 comprises 14 residues. CDR1 and CDR2 (germline): KGHSH, LQKENI. V was trimmed by 1 base and J by 4 bases, leaving 10 bases between them. This CDR3 reads CASSPQGPFYGYTF. CDR3 sequence (DNA): TGTGCCAGCTCACCACAGGGGCCCTTCTATGGCTACACCTTC.

This clonotype was counted many times. This chain connects TRBV30 to TRBJ1-6; TRBD1 matches at 10 bases. With V trimmed by 5 bases and J by 7 bases, 8 bases remained unmatched. Germline CDR1 and CDR2: GTSNPN and SVGIG (reference sequence). This CDR3 region has 15 residues. In DNA, the CDR3 is TGTGCCTGGGGGACAGGGGAGAGTTGGAATTCACCCCTCCACTTT. Translated: CAWGTGESWNSPLHF.

This clonotype occurred many times. The J gene is TRBJ2-3, the V gene TRBV20-1, with D hard to call. This CDR3 comprises 15 residues. The germline gives CDR1 DFQATT, CDR2 SNEGSKA (reference sequence). Trimming removed 4 bases at V and 2 bases at J, with 16 bases between. DNA for the CDR3: TGCAGTGCTACCCCCGACGGCAGACACACAGATACGCAGTATTTT. Amino acid sequence: CSATPDGRHTDTQYF.

This clonotype was seen repeatedly, ten times or more. The chain combines TRBV12-3 or TRBV12-4 with TRBJ1-1; TRBD1 aligns across 10 bases. The CDR3 contains 14 residues. Trimming at V came to 7 bases and at J to 3 bases, leaving 5 bases not matched to a gene. The CDR3 region has the DNA TGTGCCAGCACCGACAGGGGGCTGTACACTGAAGCTTTCTTT. Amino acid sequence: CASTDRGLYTEAFF.

V gene TRBV12-3 or TRBV12-4 combines with J gene TRBJ1-5, with D unresolved. This CDR3 spans 15 amino acids. With 6 bases removed from V and 7 bases from J, the gap between germline ends came to 19 bases. The CDR3 loop reads CASSPSSRRMQPQHF. DNA for the CDR3: TGTGCCAGCAGCCCCAGCAGTCGGCGAATGCAGCCCCAGCATTTT.

The table lists this clonotype with many counts. J is TRBJ1-6 and V is TRBV18, with D possibly TRBD1 on 5 matching bases. V gave up 4 bases and J gave up 6 bases, with 13 bases separating them. This CDR3 is 15 amino acids long. The germline V gene has CDR1 KGHSH and CDR2 LQKENI. CDR3 nucleotide sequence: TGTGCCAGCTCACAAGAAGGGGTGGTTAATTCACCCCTCCACTTT. It yields the protein CASSQEGVVNSPLHF.

In the case of this clonotype: This likely comes from a read error, as the CDR3 has no conserved phenylalanine or tryptophan at its end. The DNA is omitted, as the CDR3 cannot be located on it reliably, and the CDR3 follows TCRdb's listing. The CDR3 loop reads CASTPSERLAG. The V gene is TRBV2, the J gene TRBJ2-3; the table gives TRBD2 as D, unverified against the DNA. CDR1 SNHLY and CDR2 FYNNEI come from the germline V gene. The CDR3 is 11 amino acids in total, end residues counted.

In this sample, this clonotype turned up many times. The chain employs TRBV6-5 and TRBJ2-2, with 7 nucleotides matching TRBD1. Germline values: CDR1 MNHEY, CDR2 SVGAGI. The V gene end was trimmed by 4 bases and the J gene end by 1 base; junction bases not matched to a gene: 3. This CDR3 spans 15 amino acids. The DNA of the CDR3 is TGTGCCAGCAGTTCAAGGGGGCAGAACACCGGGGAGCTGTTTTTT. Amino acid sequence: CASSSRGQNTGELFF.

This chain uses TRBV12-3 or TRBV12-4 with TRBJ2-2, with 7 positions matching TRBD2. The CDR3 contains 14 residues. V lost 11 bases, J lost 1 base, and 7 bases stayed unmatched. The CDR3 sequence is CAVKGRGNTGELFF. DNA of the CDR3: TGTGCCGTTAAGGGGAGGGGGAACACCGGGGAGCTGTTTTTT.

The chain uses TRBV12-3 or TRBV12-4 and TRBJ2-1; 8 nucleotides agree with TRBD2. Trimming at V came to 5 bases and at J to 16 bases, leaving 4 bases not matched to a gene. CDR3 length: 10 residues. CDR3 sequence reads: CASSRTSFFF. CDR3 DNA sequence: TGTGCCAGCAGTCGGACTAGCTTTTTCTTC.

A word on this clonotype: A far more abundant clone sits one base away, making this likely a read error. The gene calls are TRBV6-1 and TRBJ1-1, with D possibly matching TRBD1 (6 bases). This CDR3 has 14 amino acids. The germline V gene has CDR1 MNHNS and CDR2 SASEGT. The CDR3 here is CAGRSDRPYTEAFF. Here the CDR3 DNA reads TGTGCCGGCAGGTCCGACAGGCCATACACTGAAGCTTTCTTT.